This paragraph reports one T cell receptor beta chain. Its matching antigen is unknown. One base away lies a much larger clone, so this may be a sequencing read error. TCR beta VDJ and CDR3 profiling used genomic DNA as template. Each CDR3 protein gets one entry after TCRdb re-called the reads with MiXCR. Of 75,000 to 90,000 distinct CDR3 sequences in the sample, 40% to 55% were seen once. This specimen belongs to a study of CD8+CD57+ T cells in acquired aplastic anemia. Study background: Each DNA sample taken from sorted CD4+ and CD8+ cells came to approximately 3 ug on average.

This CDR3 is 14 amino acids long. The V gene's germline CDR1 is KGHDR and CDR2 SFDVKD. Overall study results and limits: The number of CD8+ CDR3 sequences shared by patients and controls was about 30. Levels of CD8+ Simpson's diversity were not significantly distinct in patients versus controls.

The chain is built from TRBV24-1 and TRBJ1-2; D gene uncertain. The source of this sequence is a human donor in good health, serving as a control. The specimen was sorted CD4+, CD8+, or CD8+CD57+ T cells (not recorded which) from PBMCs. DNA of the CDR3: TGTACCACCAGTGATTTAGGGCGGAACTATGGCCACACCTTC. Protein: CTTSDLGRNYGHTF.